This T cell receptor (beta chain) was retrieved from a study of technical replicates of blood from several donors. The method was immunoSEQ multiplex PCR; TCRdb's version includes in-frame clones alone and lacks a portion of them. The sample consists of 17,000 or so clones, roughly 86% of them appearing once. V was trimmed by 2 bases and J by 3 bases, leaving 11 bases between them. The CDR3 runs 14 residues. From germline, CDR1 is SGHRS and CDR2 YFSETQ. V usage is TRBV5-1 and J usage is TRBJ1-2, with D maybe TRBD1 (5 bases). The sample taken for sequencing was PBMCs. The sequence was collected from a human donor in good health. Here the CDR3 DNA reads TGCGCCAGCAGCTTCGAAGGGGCTCACTATGGCTACACCTTC. It yields the protein CASSFEGAHYGYTF.